This record concerns one T cell receptor beta chain sequence. Only in-frame clones appear in the TCRdb table, and some are missing; sequencing was by immunoSEQ multiplex PCR. This sample has some 86,000 clones, with 75% to 95% found just once. This sample was included in a study of PD-1 blockade in classical Hodgkin lymphoma. The CDR3 contains 15 residues. Germline loops: CDR1 MNHNS, CDR2 SASEGT. The trim removed 2 bases at V and 3 bases at J, leaving 4 bases unmatched. Time point: cycle 4 day 1 (C4D1), after five to seven weeks of nivolumab. Patients all relapsed after autologous stem cell transplantation, and there was variation in brentuximab vedotin exposure.

This specimen was peripheral blood mononuclear cells (PBMCs), taken before the fourth cycle of nivolumab. This receptor was taken from a human donor with classical Hodgkin lymphoma. This chain joins TRBV6-1 and TRBJ2-5; 9 bases fit TRBD2. CDR3 sequence: CASSEWASGKETQYF. CDR3 bases: TGTGCCAGCAGTGAATGGGCTAGCGGGAAAGAGACCCAGTACTTC.